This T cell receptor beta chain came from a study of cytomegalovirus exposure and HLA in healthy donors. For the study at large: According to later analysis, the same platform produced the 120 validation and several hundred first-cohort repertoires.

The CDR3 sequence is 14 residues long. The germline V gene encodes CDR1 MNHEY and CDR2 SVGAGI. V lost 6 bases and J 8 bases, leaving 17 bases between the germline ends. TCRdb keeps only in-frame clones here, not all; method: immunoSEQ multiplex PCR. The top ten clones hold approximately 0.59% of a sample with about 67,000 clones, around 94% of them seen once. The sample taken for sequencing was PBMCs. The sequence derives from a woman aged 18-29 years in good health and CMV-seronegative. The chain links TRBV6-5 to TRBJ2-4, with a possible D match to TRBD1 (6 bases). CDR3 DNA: TGTGCCAGCAGGAGAGATGGGGGCGCGGACATTCAGTACTTC. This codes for CASRRDGGADIQYF.